What follows describes a single T cell receptor beta chain. Antigen unknown. The germline CDR1 and CDR2 sequences are SGHTA and FQGNSA. CDR3 length: 19 amino acids. The V and J ends lost 3 bases and 5 bases respectively, with 26 bases between them. This entry is derived from a study of shared clonotypes between healthy human individuals. Study outcomes and limitations: Sharing across four donors was highest in naive CD4 (roughly 5%) and lowest in memory CD8 (approximately 0.4%). All-four-donor shared clonotypes had higher generation probabilities than non-shared clonotypes did.

Sorted-subset replicate PCR reactions contained 200 to 250 ng DNA, corresponding to about 30,000 T cell genomes. In the authors' methods: ImmunoSEQ output lacked quality scores and full-length reads, limiting matched filtering. TCRdb keeps only in-frame clones here, not all; method: immunoSEQ multiplex PCR. V and J calls and clone size are as listed in that table; D and trimming were resolved from the DNA. The sample lists some 690,000 clones; around 91% were seen once. J is TRBJ2-1 and V is TRBV7-2; D call uncertain. The material sequenced was memory CD8+ T cells from PBMCs. The subset denotes: CD45RO+ cells pooled with CCR7-negative TemRA cells. This receptor was identified in a man aged 18 to 35 in good health. Some clones in this sample may be carry-over from other donors' samples. The CDR3 DNA follows: TGTGCCAGCAGCTTCCCCAGGTGGAAGGCGACCCTTCAGAACAATGAGCAGTTCTTC. It encodes CASSFPRWKATLQNNEQFF. Looking up the rest from reference TRBV7-2 and TRBJ2-1 gives the full variable domain: GAGVSQSPSNKVTEKGKDVELRCDPISGHTALYWYRQSLGQGLEFLIYFQGNSAPDKSGLPSDRFSAERTGGSVSTLTIQRTQQEDSAVYLCASSFPRWKATLQNNEQFFGPGTRLTVL.